This TCR beta chain was sequenced during a study of shared T cell receptors in the human thymus (dated by TCRdb to about 2021). For the study in its entirety: The study examined how self-reactive, shared T-cell receptor alpha chains are generated in the human thymus.

This clone appeared a single time. Its antigen is currently not known. Base qualities are missing; no much larger clone stands one base away. Library creation used the immunoSEQ multiplex PCR assay. TCRdb holds this immuneACCESS table with in-frame rearrangements only. Some clones are missing; in checked studies, unresolved V genes explain under half, and the rest has no known cause. Within this sample are 630,000 or so clones, with approximately 87% of them counted one time only. Jointly, the top ten make up 0.0094% of the sample. This sample was also put to use in a study of human thymus T cells. That second publication adds: Immunologically healthy infants undergoing open corrective cardiac surgery for congenital heart defects in Finland were used as donors. Thymus tissue was obtained as surgical resects removed during corrective cardiac surgery. Usage of V and J gene segments appeared to be biased in both the thymic and the peripheral blood repertoires. The related research reported highly overlapping thymic TCR repertoires among unrelated individuals. The study described the TCR alpha and beta repertoires in under ten infant thymus samples and a handful of matching peripheral blood samples. The cohort included more than five male and a couple of female infants, with donor ages spanning 7 to 244 days. Thymocytes were freed from the tissue by mechanical means and kept at -70 degrees C as pellets of roughly 9-34 million cells. Genomic DNA was extracted from frozen cell pellets with a QIAsymphony instrument. Using the immunoSEQ multiplex PCR assay, the TCRB and TCRAD loci were amplified from a standardized quantity of quality-controlled genomic DNA. The V(D)J region was spanned by amplicons of a length sufficient to cover the CDR3 and to identify V and J genes. Through the commercial immunoSEQ service, the amplicons were sequenced on an Illumina platform. Primer bias and sequencing errors were corrected using previously described methods, and TCRAD and TCRB definitions followed the IMGT database. Repertoires were analysed with immunoSEQ Analyzer 3.0 and VDJTools, covering basic statistics, V/J segment usage, diversity estimates, rarefaction and pairwise overlap. To estimate diversity, the Chao1, ChaoE, Efron-Thisted, Shannon and inverse Simpson indices were applied, and diversity was also estimated on datasets down-sampled to the smallest sample. Repertoire overlap was assessed by strict matching of CDR3 nucleotide sequence, V gene and J gene, and clustering was done by Jaccard-based multidimensional scaling. On average, thymus samples yielded roughly 800,000 unique TCRB clonotypes, whereas blood samples yielded 70,000 to 100,000.

Input material: thymocytes. The source is a boy under two years old with a congenital heart defect. Donor details come from another sample of the same person, matched by shared clones.

The CDR3 amino acid sequence is: CASSLQGVGNIQYF. The DNA sequence is given as TGTGCCAGCAGCTTACAAGGAGTCGGAAACATTCAGTACTTC. This sequence uses TRBV11-2 and TRBJ2-4, with the D segment identity uncertain. The CDR3, cysteine through phenylalanine, is 14 amino acids long. This entry keeps only the CDR3 DNA: 42 bases, framed from base 1. The germline V gene sets CDR1 to SGHAT and CDR2 to FQNNGV. The junction shows trimming of 2 bases on V and 6 bases on J, plus 11 bases between the germline ends.